This T cell receptor (beta chain) was sequenced for a study of OX40 agonist ivuxolimab in advanced cancers. Overall study context: The dose-escalation cohort had hepatocellular carcinoma, melanoma, renal cell or head and neck cancer. Broader study findings: Mean expanded clone counts were higher in CD8+ than CD4+ T cells. Those patients achieving a partial response at 0.1-3.0 mg/kg showed among the lowest clonal expansion.

Assay: immunoSEQ multiplex PCR; the TCRdb copy retains only in-frame clones and omits some. The sample holds about 78,000 clones, around nine tenths seen once. On this clone itself: Its antigen is unidentified.

Germline assignment: CDR1 LNHDA and CDR2 SQIVND (reference sequence). The CDR3 sequence is 14 residues long. This receptor was identified in an adult with an advanced solid tumor such as melanoma, head and neck, liver or kidney cancer. Source: CD4+ or CD8+ T cells sorted from blood, taken in a trial of the OX40 agonist ivuxolimab. This chain joins TRBV19 and TRBJ2-2, with 9 positions matching TRBD2. As DNA, the CDR3 is TGTGGGACCTCCGGGACTAGCAACACCGGGGAGCTGTTTTTT. This sequence encodes CGTSGTSNTGELFF.